This entry describes one T cell receptor beta chain. Antigen: not known. Trimming removed 5 bases at V and 4 bases at J, with 6 bases between. This CDR3 has 13 residues. Germline loops: CDR1 SNHLY, CDR2 FYNNEI. The sample comes from a study of T cell repertoires in cytomegalovirus infection. TCRdb analysed the reads with MiXCR anew, one entry per CDR3 protein. This repertoire shows 570,000 or so distinct CDR3 sequences, under 45% found once; its top ten account for 48%. This specimen was cultured PBMCs, taken from culture after CMV antigen stimulation. The sequence derives from a human donor in good health (CMV status not recorded). Some clones in this sample may be carry-over from other donors' samples. The gene calls are TRBV2 and TRBJ2-6; D unresolved. The CDR3 is CASSKTGANVLTF. CDR3 nucleotide sequence: TGTGCCAGCAGTAAAACCGGGGCCAACGTCCTGACTTTC.